The 30 T cell receptor beta chains reported below all come from one sample, sequenced in a study of PD-1 blockade in classical Hodgkin lymphoma (dated by TCRdb to 2020 to 2021). The intended sense of this specimen's time point label: cycle 4 day 1 (C4D1), after 6 weeks of nivolumab. Every trial patient had relapsed following autologous stem cell transplantation, and prior brentuximab vedotin exposure was what differed among cohorts A, B and C. Receptor amplification or capture employed the immunoSEQ multiplex PCR assay. TCRdb took over this immuneACCESS table, retaining in-frame rearrangements with V and J assigned. Such tables are incomplete; in checked studies, under half of the missing clones stem from an unresolved V gene, and the remainder is unexplained. This sample comprises about 96,000 clones, approximately 94% of them detected only once. Of the sample, roughly 2% is held by the ten largest clones.

This material consisted of peripheral blood mononuclear cells (PBMCs), taken before the fourth cycle of nivolumab. Source of these receptors: a human donor with classical Hodgkin lymphoma.

The CDR3 nucleotides read TGTGCCAGCAGTCCCGGTCTAGCGGGCTTTTACGAGCAGTACTTC. Amino acids: CASSPGLAGFYEQYF. V is TRBV27 and J is TRBJ2-7, with 8 positions matching TRBD2. The germline V gene encodes CDR1 MNHEY and CDR2 SMNVEV (reference sequence). V dropped 5 bases and J dropped 4; count of bases not matched to a gene: 10. The CDR3 contains 15 residues.

The chain joins TRBV2 to TRBJ2-7; a weak D match, TRBD2 (6 bases). Trimming took 4 bases from V and 3 from J, leaving 13 bases between them. The V gene's germline CDR1 is SNHLY and CDR2 FYNNEI. The CDR3 extends over 14 amino acids. The CDR3 loop reads CASSVHLGGYEQYF. The CDR3 nucleotides read TGTGCCAGCAGTGTCCACTTGGGAGGCTACGAGCAGTACTTC.

With regard to this clone: A junction end diverges from the germline sequence, so it may reflect a read error. In the same sample, other DNA sequences code for this CDR3. The chain links TRBV30 to TRBJ2-5; D remains ambiguous. CDR3 length equals 15 residues. Germline CDR1 and CDR2: GTSNPN and SVGIG (reference sequence). The CDR3 DNA reads TGTGCCTGGAGTGAAGGCGCTTTTATCCAAGAGACTCAGTACTTC. It codes for CAWSEGAFIQETQYF.

The chain recombines TRBV9 with TRBJ1-1; no reliable D call. CDR1 and CDR2 from the germline V gene are SGDLS and YYNGEE. With 1 base removed from V and 7 bases from J, the gap between germline ends came to 17 bases. The CDR3 has 15 amino acids. CDR3 coding DNA: TGTGCCAGCAGCGTACAGCTTTATCCGGTCATTGAAGCTTTCTTT. This translates into CASSVQLYPVIEAFF.

This chain uses TRBV5-1 with TRBJ2-2; possibly TRBD1 for D (6 bases). Trimming shortened V by 4 bases and J by 4 bases, and 20 bases separated the two germline ends. The CDR3 is 17 amino acids. Germline CDR1 reads SGHRS; CDR2 reads YFSETQ. CDR3 residues: CASSLTERGLGTGELFF. The DNA of the CDR3 is TGCGCCAGCAGCCTAACGGAAAGGGGGTTGGGCACCGGGGAGCTGTTTTTT.

The chain has TRBV9 and TRBJ1-3, with D possibly TRBD1 on 5 matching bases. Trimming shortened V by 0 bases and J by 0 bases, and 16 bases separated the two germline ends. CDR1 is SGDLS and CDR2 is YYNGEE in the germline V gene. The CDR3 runs 18 residues. CDR3 nucleotide sequence: TGTGCCAGCAGCGTAGTCGGGGCGCCTTCCCACTCTGGAAACACCATATATTTT. This sequence encodes CASSVVGAPSHSGNTIYF.

The V and J genes are TRBV27 and TRBJ1-2; tentative D call: TRBD1 (6 bases). Trimming cost V 6 bases and J 6 bases, with 20 bases left between them. The V gene's germline CDR1 is MNHEY and CDR2 SMNVEV (reference sequence). The CDR3 sequence is 15 residues long. CDR3: CASSLQGPTVDGYTF. CDR3 coding DNA: TGTGCCAGCAGCCTTCAGGGGCCAACGGTTGATGGCTACACCTTC.

This clone was seen only a few times. The V gene is TRBV7-6, the J gene TRBJ1-1, with TRBD1 matching over 10 bases. The length of the CDR3 is 15 residues. J gave up 5 bases and V 5 bases, and 8 bases lay outside the gene matches. CDR1 and CDR2 (germline): SGHVS, FNYEAQ. CDR3 DNA: TGTGCCAGCAGCCCGTACGGGACAGGGGAAACTGAAGCTTTCTTT. This sequence encodes CASSPYGTGETEAFF.

The chain carries TRBV5-1 and TRBJ2-5; 7 bases agree with TRBD2. Judging by the DNA end, TRBJ2-7 fits better; the J call may be wrong. CDR3 size: 19 residues. Germline V CDR1 and CDR2: SGHRS, YFSETQ. This CDR3 reads CASSQTSVGAGEPPHEQYF. CDR3 in DNA: TGCGCCAGCAGCCAAACATCAGTAGGGGCGGGAGAGCCCCCCCACGAGCAGTACTTC.

The chain links TRBV19 to TRBJ2-3, with 10 nucleotides matching TRBD2. V gave up 2 bases and J gave up 0 bases; unmatched junction bases: 8. This CDR3 has 18 amino acids. Germline lookup yields CDR1 LNHDA and CDR2 SQIVND (reference sequence). This CDR3 is CASSISRTSGTSTDTQYF. The CDR3 nucleotides are TGTGCCAGTAGTATATCCAGGACTAGCGGAACTAGCACAGATACGCAGTATTTT.

V is TRBV7-9 and J is TRBJ2-1; 12 bases line up with TRBD2. The germline gives CDR1 SEHNR, CDR2 FQNEAQ (reference sequence). There are 15 residues in the CDR3. V lost 3 bases and J lost 10; bases outside the gene matches: 7. The CDR3 DNA reads as TGTGCCAGCAGCTTCCTGACTAGCGGGAGCAGGGAGCAGTTCTTC. This gives the protein CASSFLTSGSREQFF.

V is TRBV5-1 and J is TRBJ2-7, with 7 bases that match TRBD1. Germline V CDR1 and CDR2: SGHRS, YFSETQ. The CDR3 spans 14 residues. Trimming removed 5 bases from V and 0 bases from J; junction bases left unmatched: 5. The CDR3 sequence is CASRRQGFSYEQYF. CDR3 nucleotides: TGCGCCAGCAGGAGACAGGGCTTCTCCTACGAGCAGTACTTC.

The V and J genes are TRBV28 and TRBJ2-1; 8 bases are shared with TRBD2. J was trimmed by 4 bases and V by 0 bases; bases with no gene match: 5. Per germline, CDR1 MDHEN and CDR2 SYDVKM. There are 16 residues in the CDR3. CDR3 in DNA: TGTGCCAGCAGTTTATGGGCGGGAGGCGGGTACAATGAGCAGTTCTTC. This encodes CASSLWAGGGYNEQFF.

J is TRBJ1-1 and V is TRBV29-1, with a possible D match to TRBD1 (5 bases). The V gene's germline CDR1 is SQVTM and CDR2 ANQGSEA. V lost 4 bases and J lost 10, with 22 bases in between. The CDR3 has 14 residues. Here the CDR3 reads CSVGRLGEAEVAFF. In DNA form, the CDR3 reads TGCAGCGTTGGGAGGTTGGGGGAGGCCGAGGTAGCTTTCTTT.

The chain couples TRBV27 to TRBJ1-2; TRBD1 might be the D (6 bases). The V gene's germline CDR1 is MNHEY and CDR2 SMNVEV (reference sequence). This CDR3 spans 15 amino acids. V was trimmed by 6 bases and J by 1 base, leaving 15 bases between them. CDR3 bases: TGTGCCAGCAGCGGTTGGGAGGGGGGTAACTATGGCTACACCTTC. Its translation: CASSGWEGGNYGYTF.

This chain connects TRBV30 to TRBJ1-4, with 7 nucleotides matching TRBD1. Germline V CDR1 and CDR2: GTSNPN, SVGIG (reference sequence). J was trimmed by 7 bases and V by 2 bases; bases with no gene match: 7. The CDR3 length is 14 residues. For the CDR3, the DNA is TGTGCCTGGAGTATCCGGGACAGCACTGAAAAACTGTTTTTT. Residues: CAWSIRDSTEKLFF.

V usage is TRBV11-2 and J usage is TRBJ1-4; TRBD1 matches at 7 bases. CDR1 is SGHAT and CDR2 is FQNNGV in the germline V gene. The CDR3 is 19 residues long. V gave up 0 bases and J gave up 0 bases; unmatched junction bases: 10. The chain's CDR3 is CASSLDDRERVATNEKLFF. In DNA, the CDR3 is TGTGCCAGCAGCTTAGATGACAGGGAAAGAGTCGCAACTAATGAAAAACTGTTTTTT.

V is TRBV4-2 and J is TRBJ2-7; TRBD2 matches 10 bases. The CDR3 consists of 17 residues. With V trimmed by 4 bases and J by 4 bases, 13 bases remained unmatched. Germline CDR1 and CDR2: LGHNA and YNFKEQ. CDR3 DNA sequence: TGTGCCAGCAGCCGACTAGCCTCCGGGACTAGCGTTTACGAGCAGTACTTC. Amino acids: CASSRLASGTSVYEQYF.

The chain employs TRBV18 and TRBJ2-5; TRBD1 is a possible D gene (6 bases). CDR1 and CDR2 from the germline V gene are KGHSH and LQKENI. V dropped 1 base and J dropped 5 bases, with 17 bases sitting between them. CDR3 size: 16 residues. CDR3 residues: CASSPRLQGQGETQYF. CDR3 in DNA: TGTGCCAGCTCACCACGACTACAGGGCCAGGGGGAGACCCAGTACTTC. Combining the CDR3 with reference TRBV18 and TRBJ2-5 gives the whole variable domain NAGVMQNPRHLVRRRGQEARLRCSPMKGHSHVYWYRQLPEEGLKFMVYLQKENIIDESGMPKERFSAEFPKEGPSILRIQQVVRGDSAAYFCASSPRLQGQGETQYFGPGTRLLVL.

The chain links TRBV12-5 to TRBJ2-3, with no clear D. Trimming pared 0 bases from V and 1 base from J, leaving 2 bases between. The CDR3 contains 13 residues. Germline V gene lookup returns CDR1 LGHNT and CDR2 FRNRAP. The CDR3 loop is CASGLVGTDTQYF. CDR3 DNA sequence: TGTGCTAGTGGTTTGGTTGGCACAGATACGCAGTATTTT.

This clone has a single count. The CDR3 protein is CASSLKRGRTTDTQYF. The CDR3 DNA sequence: TGTGCCAGCAGCTTAAAACGGGGGAGGACCACAGATACGCAGTATTTT. The chain combines TRBV7-3 with TRBJ2-3, with D possibly being TRBD2 (6 bases). CDR1 and CDR2 (germline): SGHTA, FQGTGA. The CDR3 sequence is 16 residues long. The V gene lost 1 base and the J gene lost 2 bases, with 13 bases spanning the gap.

The CDR3 region is CASFISGYGYTF. As DNA, the CDR3 is TGTGCCAGTTTCATTAGCGGTTATGGCTACACCTTC. The V and J genes are TRBV28 and TRBJ1-2; D gene ambiguous. CDR3 length equals 12 residues. Germline CDR1 MDHEN, CDR2 SYDVKM. The V end was cut by 9 bases, the J end by 5 bases, with 13 bases between.

V usage is TRBV6-1 and J usage is TRBJ2-2; D remains ambiguous. This CDR3 is 15 amino acids long. The V gene lost 4 bases and the J gene lost 3 bases, with 12 bases spanning the gap. Germline CDR1 is MNHNS and CDR2 is SASEGT. The CDR3: CASSVEAGYTGELFF. CDR3 sequence (DNA): TGTGCCAGCAGTGTAGAGGCAGGCTACACCGGGGAGCTGTTTTTT.

V and J are TRBV27 and TRBJ1-5; D is perhaps TRBD1 (5 bases). Germline V gene sequence: CDR1 MNHEY, CDR2 SMNVEV (reference sequence). This CDR3 spans 15 amino acids. The ends were cut back, 5 bases at V and 8 bases at J, with 19 bases in the middle. CDR3 residues: CASSLRDRPKEPQHF. CDR3 nucleotide sequence: TGTGCCAGCAGTCTTCGTGACAGACCAAAAGAGCCCCAGCATTTT.

In this sample, this clone turned up many times. The chain has TRBV10-1 and TRBJ2-7; either TRBD1 or TRBD2 may fit D (5 bases each). Per germline, CDR1 WNHNN and CDR2 SYGVQD (reference sequence). Trimming removed 6 bases at V and 2 bases at J, with 20 bases between. This CDR3 has 16 residues. The chain's CDR3 is CASRPREPGLPYEQYF. The CDR3 DNA follows: TGCGCCAGCAGACCCCGGGAACCGGGGCTCCCCTACGAGCAGTACTTC.

The chain uses TRBV11-2 and TRBJ1-2, with 7 bases identical to TRBD1. The CDR3 runs 13 residues. CDR1 is SGHAT, CDR2 FQNNGV, per germline. J lost 7 bases, V lost 6 bases, and 8 bases had no gene match. As DNA, the CDR3 is TGTGCCAGCAGTTTCGACAGGGTTGTTGGCTACACCTTC. Its translation is CASSFDRVVGYTF.

The sample holds one count of this clone. The V gene is TRBV5-4, the J gene TRBJ2-7, with 7 bases lining up with TRBD2. The germline gives CDR1 SGHNT, CDR2 YYREEE (reference sequence). V shed 2 bases, J shed 2 bases, and the junction held 4 bases outside the gene matches. The CDR3 loop spans 14 amino acids. CDR3 loop: CASSFSAGAYEQYF. In DNA, the CDR3 is TGTGCCAGCAGCTTCAGTGCGGGGGCCTACGAGCAGTACTTC.

The rearrangement joins TRBV7-9 to TRBJ2-7; D remains unclear. The V gene's germline CDR1 is SEHNR and CDR2 FQNEAQ (reference sequence). The V end lost 4 bases, the J end lost 6 bases, and 19 bases lay between the germline ends. This CDR3 contains 15 residues. CDR3 coding DNA: TGTGCCAGCAGCTCTGGATCCTCACTCCACCGCGAGCAGTACTTC. This encodes CASSSGSSLHREQYF.

This clone has a single count. The chain is built from TRBV19 and TRBJ2-1; D might be TRBD1 (5 bases). The CDR3 contains 13 residues. Germline V lookup: CDR1 LNHDA, CDR2 SQIVND (reference sequence). Trimming pared 6 bases from V and 8 bases from J, leaving 14 bases between. The CDR3 DNA reads TGTGCCAGTAGCCTACAGGTTCGCGATGAGCAGTTCTTC. This codes for CASSLQVRDEQFF.

The chain recombines TRBV2 with TRBJ1-1, with a tentative D call TRBD1 (5 bases). V lost 4 bases to trimming and J lost 7 bases, with 19 bases between them. The germline V gene has CDR1 SNHLY and CDR2 FYNNEI. The CDR3 sequence is 15 residues long. CDR3 in DNA: TGTGCCAGCAGTGTTGCGGGACGGGAATCAATTGAAGCTTTCTTT. Its translation is CASSVAGRESIEAFF.